This TCR beta chain emerged from a study of Ad26.COV2.S vaccination and SARS-CoV-2 variants. Study results and limitations: Considerable breadth of spike-specific CD8+ and CD4+ T cell responses has reportedly been documented following vaccination.

There are 14 residues in the CDR3. Per germline, CDR1 LNHDA and CDR2 SQIVND (reference sequence). V was shortened by 5 bases and J by 1 base, with 12 bases between the two germline ends. Treatment defined: about 20 received Ad26.COV2.S at low or high dose, single or two shots; roughly 5 received placebo; per-sample allocation not given. Each sample was drawn 63 days after the first injection (of vaccine or placebo). Method: immunoSEQ multiplex PCR; TCRdb's copy keeps in-frame clones and lacks some. The sample holds 350,000 to 500,000 clones, roughly 87% seen once. This clone was detected only once. Antigen specificity is unknown.

The rearrangement links TRBV19 to TRBJ2-7; no clear D. This receptor was taken from a person aged 18-60 years who received the Ad26.COV2.S COVID-19 vaccine or a placebo. This sample comprised peripheral blood, obtained in a trial of Ad26.COV2.S vaccine versus placebo. The DNA for the CDR3 is TGTGCCAGTAGTCAACTAAGGGATTCCTACGAGCAGTACTTC. Amino acid sequence: CASSQLRDSYEQYF.